This entry lists 10 T cell receptor beta chains sequenced from one sample in a study of blood T cell repertoires in COVID-19. Only in-frame clones appear in the TCRdb table, and some are missing; sequencing was by immunoSEQ multiplex PCR. This sample carries tens of thousands of clones, around 74% of them seen once, and the ten largest clones take around 5.8%. The material sequenced was peripheral blood. These receptors came from a woman of 80 years or more with active or convalescent COVID-19.

V is TRBV7-2 and J is TRBJ2-5; the match to TRBD2 covers 16 bases. From germline, CDR1 is SGHTA and CDR2 FQGNSA. The CDR3 contains 16 residues. J gave up 4 bases and V 5 bases, and 4 bases lay outside the gene matches. In nucleotides, the CDR3 is TGTGCCAGCAGCGTGGGACTAGCGGGGGGGAGAGAGACCCAGTACTTC. Its protein product is CASSVGLAGGRETQYF.

As DNA, the CDR3 is TGTGCCAGCAGCTTAGGCGGGAGGGCCTTCACAGATACGCAGTATTTT. It translates to CASSLGGRAFTDTQYF. The chain is built from TRBV7-3 and TRBJ2-3; 9 bases are a match to TRBD2. Germline V lookup: CDR1 SGHTA, CDR2 FQGTGA. This CDR3 is 16 amino acids long. The J segment lost 2 bases and the V segment lost 2 bases, leaving 5 bases of the junction unmatched.

The V gene is TRBV28, the J gene TRBJ2-7; D might be TRBD1 (5 bases). The CDR3 spans 13 residues. Germline V gives CDR1 MDHEN, CDR2 SYDVKM. Between the trimmed V and J ends, which lost 5 bases and 2 bases, there was a span of 10 bases. The CDR3 bases are TGTGCCAGCAGTAGATTGACAGCCTACGAGCAGTACTTC. It yields the protein CASSRLTAYEQYF.

The gene calls are TRBV25-1 and TRBJ2-1; 10 bases map to TRBD1. V shed 3 bases, J shed 7 bases, and the junction held 15 bases outside the gene matches. The CDR3 length is 18 residues. Germline CDR1 MGHDK, CDR2 SYGVNS. The CDR3 here is CASSDGGGGRQGANEQFF. The CDR3 DNA reads TGTGCCAGCAGTGACGGCGGGGGTGGTAGACAGGGGGCGAATGAGCAGTTCTTC.

V usage is TRBV2 and J usage is TRBJ2-3; 10 nucleotides agree with TRBD2. This CDR3 comprises 17 residues. Germline CDR1 reads SNHLY; CDR2 reads FYNNEI. J gave up 5 bases and V 6 bases, and 14 bases lay outside the gene matches. CDR3 DNA: TGTGCCAGCAGCCGAAGTACACTAGCGGGAAGTCAAGATACGCAGTATTTT. Translation gives CASSRSTLAGSQDTQYF.

The chain recombines TRBV18 with TRBJ2-2; 10 bases align to TRBD1. Germline V gene lookup returns CDR1 KGHSH and CDR2 LQKENI. The CDR3 has 15 residues. V trimming: 0 bases; J trimming: 7 bases; junction bases outside the gene matches: 2. As DNA, the CDR3 is TGTGCCAGCTCACCACCGACAGGGGGCATCGGGGAGCTGTTTTTT. Protein sequence: CASSPPTGGIGELFF.

The genes are TRBV7-3 and TRBJ2-3; TRBD2 aligns across 14 bases. V shed 5 bases, J shed 2 bases, and the junction held 9 bases outside the gene matches. The CDR3 contains 18 residues. Germline-derived CDR1 and CDR2 are SGHTA and FQGTGA. DNA for the CDR3: TGTGCCAGCAGCCGGAACCCGACTAGCGGGAGGGTCACAGATACGCAGTATTTT. It translates to CASSRNPTSGRVTDTQYF.

This rearrangement joins TRBV19 to TRBJ1-5; 7 positions match TRBD1. The ends lost 9 bases at V and 1 base at J; junction bases unmatched: 6. The CDR3 has 14 amino acids. Germline loops: CDR1 LNHDA, CDR2 SQIVND (reference sequence). The CDR3 reads CASSGQISNQPQHF. CDR3 DNA: TGTGCCAGCTCGGGACAGATCAGCAATCAGCCCCAGCATTTT.

The rearrangement joins TRBV5-6 to TRBJ1-1, with TRBD1 identical over 8 bases. CDR1 and CDR2 from the germline V gene are SGHDT and YYEEEE. The junction had 8 bases not matched to a gene; V was cut back by 0 bases and J by 4 bases. CDR3 length equals 16 residues. For the CDR3, the DNA is TGTGCCAGCAGCTTGGGGGCTGGGACAGGAACCACTGAAGCTTTCTTT. As protein: CASSLGAGTGTTEAFF.

This clone was recorded a few times. The chain is built from TRBV7-8 and TRBJ2-1; 15 nucleotides agree with TRBD2. CDR1 and CDR2 from the germline V gene are SGHVS and FQNEAQ. There are 17 residues in the CDR3. V was clipped by 5 bases and J by 10 bases; unmatched bases: 12. CDR3 amino acids: CASSAKTGTSGRWEQFF. The CDR3 region has the DNA TGTGCCAGCAGCGCTAAGACCGGGACTAGCGGGAGGTGGGAGCAGTTCTTC. The full variable domain, rest sourced from reference TRBV7-8 and TRBJ2-1, is GAGVSQSPRYKVAKRGQDVALRCDPISGHVSLFWYQQALGQGPEFLTYFQNEAQLDKSGLPSDRFFAERPEGSVSTLKIQRTQQEDSAVYLCASSAKTGTSGRWEQFFGPGTRLTVL.